This passage covers 9 T cell receptor beta chains from one sample sequenced in a study of cytomegalovirus exposure and HLA in healthy donors. PCR was performed using 60 Vbeta and 13 Jbeta primers. Using immunoSEQ multiplex PCR, the repertoire was profiled, and TCRdb retains in-frame clones only, with some absent. Of 170,000 or so clones listed, around 80% are singletons. The sample comprised PBMCs. The receptors here all came from a male donor in good health and CMV-seropositive.

This clone was observed once. As DNA, the CDR3 is TGTGCCAGCTCACCACCGGTTGCTTACAGCCAAGAGACCCAGTACTTC. Its translation is CASSPPVAYSQETQYF. This chain links TRBV18 with TRBJ2-5, with no clear D. Germline values: CDR1 KGHSH, CDR2 LQKENI. Trimming pared 0 bases from V and 1 base from J, leaving 12 bases between. CDR3 length: 16 amino acids. Based on the CDR3 plus reference TRBV18 and TRBJ2-5, the full variable domain is NAGVMQNPRHLVRRRGQEARLRCSPMKGHSHVYWYRQLPEEGLKFMVYLQKENIIDESGMPKERFSAEFPKEGPSILRIQQVVRGDSAAYFCASSPPVAYSQETQYFGPGTRLLVL.

The V and J genes are TRBV4-1 and TRBJ2-1; D not certain. V dropped 0 bases and J dropped 4 bases, with 7 bases sitting between them. This CDR3 comprises 14 residues. Germline V lookup: CDR1 MGHRA, CDR2 YSYEKL. CDR3 sequence (DNA): TGCGCCAGCAGCCAAGATAAACTATACAATGAGCAGTTCTTC. Its translation is CASSQDKLYNEQFF.

This clone was counted a single time. The chain is built from TRBV28 and TRBJ1-1; 8 positions match TRBD1. This CDR3 comprises 15 residues. From germline, CDR1 is MDHEN and CDR2 SYDVKM. V gave up 6 bases and J gave up 0 bases; unmatched junction bases: 6. CDR3 DNA: TGTGCCAGCAGCTCCGGGACAGGTTTGAACACTGAAGCTTTCTTT. The encoded protein is CASSSGTGLNTEAFF.

V gene TRBV30 combines with J gene TRBJ1-3; no clear D gene. The V gene lost 6 bases and the J gene lost 0 bases, with 6 bases spanning the gap. This CDR3 has 12 residues. Looked up from germline, CDR1 is GTSNPN and CDR2 is SVGIG (reference sequence). In DNA, the CDR3 is TGTGCCTGCCATAGCTCTGGAAACACCATATATTTT. Translation gives CACHSSGNTIYF.

This sequence joins TRBV9 and TRBJ2-5; the D gene is possibly TRBD2 (5 bases). There are 16 residues in the CDR3. Between the trimmed V and J ends, which lost 3 bases and 5 bases, there was a span of 20 bases. CDR1 and CDR2 from the germline V gene are SGDLS and YYNGEE. CDR3 sequence (DNA): TGTGCCAGCAGCGGGGGTGCTTCAAGAGGGTATGAGACCCAGTACTTC. This encodes CASSGGASRGYETQYF.

This clone has more than one count but fewer than ten. The chain is built from TRBV7-9 and TRBJ2-3; 7 bases fit TRBD2. V lost 8 bases to trimming and J lost 3 bases; unmatched junction nucleotides: 11. This CDR3 contains 15 residues. Germline V gene sequence: CDR1 SEHNR, CDR2 FQNEAQ (reference sequence). The CDR3 spells CASRSGRMWTDTQYF. The CDR3, as DNA: TGTGCCAGCCGCTCCGGGAGGATGTGGACAGATACGCAGTATTTT.

This chain links TRBV21-1 with TRBJ2-3; TRBD2, the table's D call, was not compared with the DNA. TRBV21-1 is described as a pseudogene. The CDR3 has 14 amino acids. CDR3 DNA: TGTGCCAGCAGCCCCTGTAAGGCAACGGGTACGCAGTATTTT. Protein: CASSPCKATGTQYF.

The chain links TRBV5-1 to TRBJ1-2; TRBD1 matches at 9 bases. The CDR3 is 15 residues long. The V and J ends lost 2 bases and 3 bases, in that order; junction bases with no gene match: 5. CDR1 and CDR2 from the germline V gene are SGHRS and YFSETQ. As DNA, the CDR3 is TGCGCCAGCAGCTTCCTACAGGGGGCGGACTATGGCTACACCTTC. Amino acids: CASSFLQGADYGYTF.

The V gene is TRBV5-4, the J gene TRBJ2-7; D ambiguous. The CDR3 consists of 18 residues. Trimming cost V 1 base and J 1 base, with 21 bases left between them. From germline, CDR1 is SGHNT and CDR2 YYREEE (reference sequence). The CDR3 sequence: CASSLQVRNKAGSYEQYF. CDR3 nucleotides: TGTGCCAGCAGCTTGCAGGTCAGGAACAAGGCAGGTTCCTACGAGCAGTACTTC.